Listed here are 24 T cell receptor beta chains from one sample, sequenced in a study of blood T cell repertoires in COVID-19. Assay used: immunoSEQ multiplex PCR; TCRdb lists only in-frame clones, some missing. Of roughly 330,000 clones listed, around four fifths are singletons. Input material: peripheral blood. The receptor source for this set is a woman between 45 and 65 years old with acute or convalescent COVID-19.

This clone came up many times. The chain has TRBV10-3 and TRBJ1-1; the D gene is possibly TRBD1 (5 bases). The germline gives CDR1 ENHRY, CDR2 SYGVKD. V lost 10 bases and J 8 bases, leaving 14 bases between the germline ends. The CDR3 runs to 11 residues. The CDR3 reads CATGRGTEAFF. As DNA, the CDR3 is TGTGCCACGGGGCGGGGCACCGAAGCTTTCTTT.

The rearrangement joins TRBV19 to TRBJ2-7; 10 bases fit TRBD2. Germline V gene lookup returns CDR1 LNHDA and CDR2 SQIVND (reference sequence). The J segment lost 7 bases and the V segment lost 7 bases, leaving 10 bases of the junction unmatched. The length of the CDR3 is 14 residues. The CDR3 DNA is TGTGCCAGTAAAGTTACTAGCGGGATTGGAGAGCAGTACTTC. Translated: CASKVTSGIGEQYF.

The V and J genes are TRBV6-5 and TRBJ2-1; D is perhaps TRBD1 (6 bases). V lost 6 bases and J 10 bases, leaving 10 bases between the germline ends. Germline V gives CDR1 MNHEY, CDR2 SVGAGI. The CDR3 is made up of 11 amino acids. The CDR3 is CASSDRNEQFF. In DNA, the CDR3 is TGTGCCAGCAGCGACAGGAACGAGCAGTTCTTC.

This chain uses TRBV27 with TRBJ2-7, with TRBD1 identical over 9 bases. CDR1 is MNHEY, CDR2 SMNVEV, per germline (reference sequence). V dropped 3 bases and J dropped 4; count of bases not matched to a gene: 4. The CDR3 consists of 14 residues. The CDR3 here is CASSLRDRVYEQYF. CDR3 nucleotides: TGTGCCAGCAGTTTGCGGGACAGGGTGTACGAGCAGTACTTC.

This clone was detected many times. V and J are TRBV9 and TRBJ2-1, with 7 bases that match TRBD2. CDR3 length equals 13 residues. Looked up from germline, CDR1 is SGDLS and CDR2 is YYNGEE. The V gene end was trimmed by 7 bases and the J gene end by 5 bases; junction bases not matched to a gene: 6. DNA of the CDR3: TGTGCCAGCCAACTAGCGCCGAACAATGAGCAGTTCTTC. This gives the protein CASQLAPNNEQFF. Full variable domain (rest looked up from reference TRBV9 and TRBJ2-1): DSGVTQTPKHLITATGQRVTLRCSPRSGDLSVYWYQQSLDQGLQFLIQYYNGEERAKGNILERFSAQQFPDLHSELNLSSLELGDSALYFCASQLAPNNEQFFGPGTRLTVL.

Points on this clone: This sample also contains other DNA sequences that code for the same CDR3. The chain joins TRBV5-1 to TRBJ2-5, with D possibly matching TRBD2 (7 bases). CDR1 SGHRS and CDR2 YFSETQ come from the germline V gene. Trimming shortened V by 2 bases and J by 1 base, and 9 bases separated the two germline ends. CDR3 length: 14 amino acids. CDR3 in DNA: TGCGCCAGCAGCTTAGGGGGGGGCCAAGAGACCCAGTACTTC. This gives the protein CASSLGGGQETQYF. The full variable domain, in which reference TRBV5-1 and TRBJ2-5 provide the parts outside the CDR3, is KAGVTQTPRYLIKTRGQQVTLSCSPISGHRSVSWYQQTPGQGLQFLFEYFSETQRNKGNFPGRFSGRQFSNSRSEMNVSTLELGDSALYLCASSLGGGQETQYFGPGTRLLVL.

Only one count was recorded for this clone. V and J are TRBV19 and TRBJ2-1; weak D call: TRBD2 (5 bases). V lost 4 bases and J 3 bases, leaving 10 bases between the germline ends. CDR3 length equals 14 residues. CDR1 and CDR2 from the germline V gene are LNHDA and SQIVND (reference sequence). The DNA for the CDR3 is TGTGCCAGTAGTACTGGACTTTTCTACAATGAGCAGTTCTTC. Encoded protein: CASSTGLFYNEQFF.

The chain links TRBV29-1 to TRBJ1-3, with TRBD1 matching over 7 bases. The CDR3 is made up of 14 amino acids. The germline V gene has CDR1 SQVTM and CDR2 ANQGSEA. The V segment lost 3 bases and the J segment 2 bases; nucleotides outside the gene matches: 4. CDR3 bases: TGCAGCGTTGACCAGGGGGGCACTGGAAACACCATATATTTT. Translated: CSVDQGGTGNTIYF.

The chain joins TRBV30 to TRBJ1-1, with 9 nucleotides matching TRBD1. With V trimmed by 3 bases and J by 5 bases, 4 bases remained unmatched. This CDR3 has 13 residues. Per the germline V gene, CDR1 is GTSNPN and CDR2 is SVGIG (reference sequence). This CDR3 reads CAWSGTGRTEAFF. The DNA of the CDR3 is TGTGCCTGGAGCGGGACAGGGCGTACTGAAGCTTTCTTT.

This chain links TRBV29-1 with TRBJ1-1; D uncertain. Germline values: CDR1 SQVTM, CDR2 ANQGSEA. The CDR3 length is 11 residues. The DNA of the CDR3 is TGCTCCTCTCAAGCCGGCACTGAAGCTTTCTTT. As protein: CSSQAGTEAFF.

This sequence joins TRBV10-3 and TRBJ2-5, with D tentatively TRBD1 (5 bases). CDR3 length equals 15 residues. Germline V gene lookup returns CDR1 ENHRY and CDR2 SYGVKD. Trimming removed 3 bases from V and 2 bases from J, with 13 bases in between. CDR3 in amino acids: CAISDRVGSQETQYF. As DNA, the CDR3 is TGTGCCATCAGTGACAGGGTAGGGTCGCAAGAGACCCAGTACTTC.

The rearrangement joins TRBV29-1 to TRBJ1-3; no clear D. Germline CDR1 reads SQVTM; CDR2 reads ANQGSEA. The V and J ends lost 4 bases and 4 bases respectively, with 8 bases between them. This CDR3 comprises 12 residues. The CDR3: CSVAFPGNTIYF. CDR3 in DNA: TGCAGCGTTGCATTTCCAGGAAACACCATATATTTT.

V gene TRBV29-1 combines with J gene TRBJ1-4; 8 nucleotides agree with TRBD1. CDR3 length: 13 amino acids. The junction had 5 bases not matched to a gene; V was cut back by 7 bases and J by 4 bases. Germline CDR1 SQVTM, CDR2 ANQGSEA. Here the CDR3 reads CSARDRLNEKLFF. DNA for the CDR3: TGCAGCGCCCGGGACAGGCTTAATGAAAAACTGTTTTTT.

For the CDR3, the DNA is TGTGCCAGCTCAACAGGGTCTAACTATGGCTACACCTTC. Its protein product is CASSTGSNYGYTF. The chain joins TRBV18 to TRBJ1-2; perhaps TRBD1 as D (6 bases). V was clipped by 5 bases and J by 0 bases, with 7 bases between them. Germline values: CDR1 KGHSH, CDR2 LQKENI. The CDR3 loop spans 13 amino acids.

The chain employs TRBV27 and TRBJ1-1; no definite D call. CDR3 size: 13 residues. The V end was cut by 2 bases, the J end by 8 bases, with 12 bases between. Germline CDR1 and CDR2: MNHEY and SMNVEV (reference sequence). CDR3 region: CASSLLETGEAFF. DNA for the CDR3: TGTGCCAGCAGTTTACTGGAGACCGGGGAAGCTTTCTTT.

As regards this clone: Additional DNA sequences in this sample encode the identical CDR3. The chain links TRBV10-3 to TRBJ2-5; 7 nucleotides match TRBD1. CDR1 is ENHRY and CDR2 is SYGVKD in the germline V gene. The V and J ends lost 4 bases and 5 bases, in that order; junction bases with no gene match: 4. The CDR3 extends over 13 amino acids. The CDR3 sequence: CAISGQGQETQYF. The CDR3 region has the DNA TGTGCCATCAGTGGACAGGGTCAGGAGACCCAGTACTTC.

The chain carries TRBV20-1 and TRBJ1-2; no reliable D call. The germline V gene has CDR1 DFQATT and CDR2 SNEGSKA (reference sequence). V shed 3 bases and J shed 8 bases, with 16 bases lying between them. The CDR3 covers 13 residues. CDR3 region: CSASRPNGEGYTF. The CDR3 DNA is TGCAGTGCTAGTCGCCCGAATGGAGAGGGCTACACCTTC.

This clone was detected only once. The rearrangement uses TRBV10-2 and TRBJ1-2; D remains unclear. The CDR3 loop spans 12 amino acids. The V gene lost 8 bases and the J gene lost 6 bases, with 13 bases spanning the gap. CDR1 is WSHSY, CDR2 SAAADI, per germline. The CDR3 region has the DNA TGCGCCAGCGGGGATGTGGAGGATGGCTACACCTTC. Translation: CASGDVEDGYTF.

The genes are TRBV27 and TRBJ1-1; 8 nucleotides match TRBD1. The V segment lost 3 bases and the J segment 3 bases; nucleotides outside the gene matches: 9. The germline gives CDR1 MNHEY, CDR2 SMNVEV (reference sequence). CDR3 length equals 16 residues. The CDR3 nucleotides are TGTGCCAGCAGTTTGGGACAGGCCCCGATCGACACTGAAGCTTTCTTT. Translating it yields CASSLGQAPIDTEAFF.

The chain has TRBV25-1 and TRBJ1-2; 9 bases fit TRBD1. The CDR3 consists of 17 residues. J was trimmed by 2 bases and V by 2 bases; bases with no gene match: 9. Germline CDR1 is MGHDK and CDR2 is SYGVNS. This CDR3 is CASSEPQGAGVNYGYTF. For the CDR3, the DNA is TGTGCCAGCAGTGAACCACAGGGGGCCGGTGTGAACTATGGCTACACCTTC.

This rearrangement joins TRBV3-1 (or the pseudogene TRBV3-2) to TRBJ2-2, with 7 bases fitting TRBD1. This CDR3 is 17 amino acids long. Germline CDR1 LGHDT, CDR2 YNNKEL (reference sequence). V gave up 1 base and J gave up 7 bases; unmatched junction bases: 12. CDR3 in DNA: TGTGCCAGCAGCCAAGTCCTCTACAGGGGTGGTAACGGGGAGCTGTTTTTT. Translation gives CASSQVLYRGGNGELFF.

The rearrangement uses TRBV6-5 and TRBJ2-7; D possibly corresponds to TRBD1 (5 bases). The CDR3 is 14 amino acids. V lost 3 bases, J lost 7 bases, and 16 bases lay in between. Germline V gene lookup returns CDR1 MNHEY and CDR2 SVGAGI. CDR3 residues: CASSYEGALGEQYF. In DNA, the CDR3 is TGTGCCAGCAGTTATGAAGGGGCTCTGGGGGAGCAGTACTTC.

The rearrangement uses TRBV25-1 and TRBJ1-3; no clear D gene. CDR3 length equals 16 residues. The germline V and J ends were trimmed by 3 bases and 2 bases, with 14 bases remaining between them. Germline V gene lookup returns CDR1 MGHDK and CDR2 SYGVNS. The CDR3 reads CASSEGFPLAGNTIYF. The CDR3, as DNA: TGTGCCAGCAGTGAGGGCTTCCCTTTGGCTGGAAACACCATATATTTT.

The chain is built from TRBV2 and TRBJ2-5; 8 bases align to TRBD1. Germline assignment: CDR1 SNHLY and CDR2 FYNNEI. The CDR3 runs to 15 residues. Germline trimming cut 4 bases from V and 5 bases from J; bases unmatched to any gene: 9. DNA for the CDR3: TGTGCCAGCAGTGGACAGGGGTACAGAGGGGAGACCCAGTACTTC. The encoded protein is CASSGQGYRGETQYF.